The following is a T cell receptor beta chain sequence with its context. In the original analysis: For nucleated cells, counts were estimated from reference gene primer amplification. Sequencing used immunoSEQ multiplex PCR; TCRdb keeps in-frame clones, though not all of them. The DNA gave D and trimming, while V, J and clone size come from that table. The table shows more than 200,000 clones, with about four fifths occurring only once. These data are taken from a study of blood T cell repertoires in COVID-19. Overall study: The samples span acute and convalescent COVID-19 from the United States, Italy and Spain.

Deletions cut 5 bases from V and 3 bases from J, with 14 bases between. Germline CDR1 reads SGHNT; CDR2 reads YYREEE (reference sequence). This CDR3 is 14 amino acids long. V is TRBV5-4 and J is TRBJ2-5; a possible D gene is TRBD2 (5 bases). This TCR came from a woman in her 40s with active or convalescent COVID-19. The sequencing input was peripheral blood. The CDR3 DNA sequence: TGTGCCAGCAGTCTTGCCCTGGGAGAAGAGACCCAGTACTTC. Translating gives CASSLALGEETQYF.